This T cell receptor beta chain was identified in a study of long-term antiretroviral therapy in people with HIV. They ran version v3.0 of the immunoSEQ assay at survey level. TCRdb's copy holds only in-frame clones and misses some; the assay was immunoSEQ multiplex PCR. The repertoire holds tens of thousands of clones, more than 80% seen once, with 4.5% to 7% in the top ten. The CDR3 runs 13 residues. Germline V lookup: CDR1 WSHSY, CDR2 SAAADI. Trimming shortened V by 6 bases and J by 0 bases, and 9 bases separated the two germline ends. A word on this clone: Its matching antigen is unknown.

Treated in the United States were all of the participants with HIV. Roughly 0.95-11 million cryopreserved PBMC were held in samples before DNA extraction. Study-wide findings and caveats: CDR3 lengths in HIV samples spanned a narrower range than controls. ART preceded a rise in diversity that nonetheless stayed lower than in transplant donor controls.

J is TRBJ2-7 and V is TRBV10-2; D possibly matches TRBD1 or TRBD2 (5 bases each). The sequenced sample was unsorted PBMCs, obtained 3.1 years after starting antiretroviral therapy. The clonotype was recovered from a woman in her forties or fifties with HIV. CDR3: CASSPGSSYEQYF. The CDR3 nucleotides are TGCGCCAGCAGCCCAGGGAGCTCCTACGAGCAGTACTTC.